The source of this T cell receptor (beta chain) is a study of blood T cell repertoires in COVID-19. Study-level information: COVID-19 samples from acute and convalescent phases originated in the United States, Italy and Spain. Sources were T cells, B-cell-depleted T cells, or PBMCs; the material itself was cDNA or gDNA.

Study processing details: Estimated nucleated cell counts came from reference gene primer amplification. Clones were sequenced by immunoSEQ multiplex PCR, and TCRdb holds only the in-frame ones, with some missing. V, J and clone size were drawn from that table, and D and trimming were deduced from the DNA. The sample consists of under 20,000 clones, about nine tenths of them appearing once. This TCR was sampled from a human donor in a cohort sampled during active COVID-19. The specimen sequenced was peripheral blood.

The DNA of the CDR3 is TGCGCCAGCAGCAACACAGGGGCCTTCTCTGGAAACACCATATATTTT. This sequence encodes CASSNTGAFSGNTIYF. V is TRBV5-1 and J is TRBJ1-3; 7 bases match TRBD1. V lost 4 bases, J lost 0 bases, and 7 bases stayed unmatched. The CDR3 consists of 16 residues. Germline CDR1 and CDR2: SGHRS and YFSETQ.